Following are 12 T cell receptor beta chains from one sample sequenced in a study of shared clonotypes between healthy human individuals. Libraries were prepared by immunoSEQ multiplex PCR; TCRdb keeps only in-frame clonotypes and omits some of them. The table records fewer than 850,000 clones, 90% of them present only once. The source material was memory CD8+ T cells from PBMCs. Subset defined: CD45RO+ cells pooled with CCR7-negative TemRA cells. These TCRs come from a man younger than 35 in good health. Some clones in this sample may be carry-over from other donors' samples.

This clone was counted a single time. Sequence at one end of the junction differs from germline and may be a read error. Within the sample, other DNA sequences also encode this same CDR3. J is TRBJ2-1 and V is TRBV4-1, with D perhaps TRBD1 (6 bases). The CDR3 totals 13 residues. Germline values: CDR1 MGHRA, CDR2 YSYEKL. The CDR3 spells CASSPRDNNEQFF. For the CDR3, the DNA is TGCGCCAGTAGCCCCCGGGACAACAATGAGCAGTTCTTC.

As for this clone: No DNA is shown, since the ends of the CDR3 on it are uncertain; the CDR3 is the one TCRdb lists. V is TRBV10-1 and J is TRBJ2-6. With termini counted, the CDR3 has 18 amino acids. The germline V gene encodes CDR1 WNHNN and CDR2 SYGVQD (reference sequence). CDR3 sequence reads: CASSSSQDAQSRANVLTF.

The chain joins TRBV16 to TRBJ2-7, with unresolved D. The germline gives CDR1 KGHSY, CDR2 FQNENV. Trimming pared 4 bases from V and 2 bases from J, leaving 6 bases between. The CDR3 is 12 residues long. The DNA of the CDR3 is TGTGCCAGCAGCCCTTCTCCCTACGAGCAGTACTTC. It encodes CASSPSPYEQYF.

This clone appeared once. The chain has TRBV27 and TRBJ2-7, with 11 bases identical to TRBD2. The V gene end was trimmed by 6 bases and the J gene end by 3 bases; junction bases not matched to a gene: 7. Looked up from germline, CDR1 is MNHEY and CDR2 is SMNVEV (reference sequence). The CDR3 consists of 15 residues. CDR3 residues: CASRIAGGDNYEQYF. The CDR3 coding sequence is TGTGCCAGCAGAATAGCGGGAGGGGATAACTACGAGCAGTACTTC.

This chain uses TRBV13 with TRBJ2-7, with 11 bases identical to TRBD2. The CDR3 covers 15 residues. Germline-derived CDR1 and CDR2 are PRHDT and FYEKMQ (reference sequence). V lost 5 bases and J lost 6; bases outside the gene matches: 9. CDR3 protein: CASSPRLAGRAEQYF. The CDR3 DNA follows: TGTGCCAGCAGCCCCAGACTAGCGGGACGAGCCGAGCAGTACTTC.

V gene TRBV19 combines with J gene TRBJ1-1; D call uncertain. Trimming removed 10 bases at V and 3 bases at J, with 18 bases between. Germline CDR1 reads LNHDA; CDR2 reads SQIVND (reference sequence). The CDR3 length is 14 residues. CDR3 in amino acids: CATKYGYLDTEAFF. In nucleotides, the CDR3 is TGTGCCACCAAGTATGGGTACTTGGACACTGAAGCTTTCTTT.

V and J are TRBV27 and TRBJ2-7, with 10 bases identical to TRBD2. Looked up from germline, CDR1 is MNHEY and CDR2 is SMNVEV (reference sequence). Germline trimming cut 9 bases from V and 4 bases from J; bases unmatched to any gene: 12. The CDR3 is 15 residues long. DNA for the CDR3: TGTGCCAGTTGGGGGTTGAGCGGGAGGGCTTACGAGCAGTACTTC. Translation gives CASWGLSGRAYEQYF.

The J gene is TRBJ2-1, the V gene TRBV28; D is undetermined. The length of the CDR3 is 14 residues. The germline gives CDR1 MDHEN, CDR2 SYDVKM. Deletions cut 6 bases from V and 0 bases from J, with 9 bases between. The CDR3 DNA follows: TGTGCCAGCAGGCAGAGGAGCTCCTACAATGAGCAGTTCTTC. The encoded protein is CASRQRSSYNEQFF.

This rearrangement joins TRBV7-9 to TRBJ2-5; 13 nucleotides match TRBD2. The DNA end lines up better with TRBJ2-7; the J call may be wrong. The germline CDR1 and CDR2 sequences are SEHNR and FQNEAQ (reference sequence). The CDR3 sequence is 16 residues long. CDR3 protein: CASSPYGTSGTYEQYF. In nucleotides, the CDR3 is TGTGCCAGCAGCCCTTATGGGACTAGCGGGACGTACGAGCAGTACTTC.

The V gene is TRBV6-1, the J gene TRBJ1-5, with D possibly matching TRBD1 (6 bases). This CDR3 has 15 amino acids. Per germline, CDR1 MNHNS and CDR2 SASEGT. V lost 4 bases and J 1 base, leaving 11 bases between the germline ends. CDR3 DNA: TGTGCCAGCAGTGGGGGGCCGTGGAGCAATCAGCCCCAGCATTTT. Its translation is CASSGGPWSNQPQHF.

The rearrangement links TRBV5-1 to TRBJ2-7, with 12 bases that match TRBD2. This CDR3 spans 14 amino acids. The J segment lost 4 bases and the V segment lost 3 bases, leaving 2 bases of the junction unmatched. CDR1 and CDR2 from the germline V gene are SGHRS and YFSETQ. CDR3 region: CASSSGLAGYEQYF. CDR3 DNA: TGCGCCAGCAGCTCGGGACTAGCGGGTTACGAGCAGTACTTC.

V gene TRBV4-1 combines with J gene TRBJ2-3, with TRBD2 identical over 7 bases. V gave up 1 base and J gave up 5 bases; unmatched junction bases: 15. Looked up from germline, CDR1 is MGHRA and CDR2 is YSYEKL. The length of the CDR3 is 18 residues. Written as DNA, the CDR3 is TGCGCCAGCAGCCAAGTACGACTGTGGGAGGGCCTTATAGATACGCAGTATTTT. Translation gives CASSQVRLWEGLIDTQYF.